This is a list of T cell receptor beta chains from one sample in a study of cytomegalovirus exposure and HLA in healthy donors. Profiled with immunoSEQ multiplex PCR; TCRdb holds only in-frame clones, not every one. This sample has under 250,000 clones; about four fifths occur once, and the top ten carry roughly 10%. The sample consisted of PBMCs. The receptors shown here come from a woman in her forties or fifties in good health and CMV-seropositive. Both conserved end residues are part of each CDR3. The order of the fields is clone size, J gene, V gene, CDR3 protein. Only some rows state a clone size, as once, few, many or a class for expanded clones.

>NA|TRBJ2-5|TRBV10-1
CASSDSGEVQETQYF
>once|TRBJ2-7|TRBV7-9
CASTLGANNEQYF
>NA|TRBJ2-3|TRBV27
CASGDRASTDTQYF
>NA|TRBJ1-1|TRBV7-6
CASSLQDMNTEAFF
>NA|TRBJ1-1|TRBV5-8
CASSLAGLLNTEAFF
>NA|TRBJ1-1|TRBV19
CATTQGVAGRRTEAFF
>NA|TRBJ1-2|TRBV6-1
CASANNRRGYTF
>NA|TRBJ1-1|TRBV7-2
CASSSRTGSSEAFF
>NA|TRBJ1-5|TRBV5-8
CASSLAIGSGQPQHF
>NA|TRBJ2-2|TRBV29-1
CSAGTGGTGELFF
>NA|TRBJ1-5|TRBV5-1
CASSSTGSPNQPQHF
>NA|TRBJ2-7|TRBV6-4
CASILDRLETYEQYF
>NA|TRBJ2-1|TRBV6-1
CASSVAGASYNEQFF
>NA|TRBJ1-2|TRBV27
CASRPWDSLNYGYTF
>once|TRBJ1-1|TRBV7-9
CASNVMRTEAFF
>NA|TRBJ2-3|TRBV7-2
CASSLVREADTQYF
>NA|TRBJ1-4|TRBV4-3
CASSQVRAGANEKLFF
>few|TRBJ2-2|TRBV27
CASSLFRQGRRTGELFF
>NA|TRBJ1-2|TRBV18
CASSRRTGEDIRGYTF
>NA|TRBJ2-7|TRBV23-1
CASPLGPARDF
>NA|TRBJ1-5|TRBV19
CATRDRRYSNQPQHF
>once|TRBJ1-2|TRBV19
CASSIVTAYGYTF
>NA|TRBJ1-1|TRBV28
CASSQQGAGTEAFF